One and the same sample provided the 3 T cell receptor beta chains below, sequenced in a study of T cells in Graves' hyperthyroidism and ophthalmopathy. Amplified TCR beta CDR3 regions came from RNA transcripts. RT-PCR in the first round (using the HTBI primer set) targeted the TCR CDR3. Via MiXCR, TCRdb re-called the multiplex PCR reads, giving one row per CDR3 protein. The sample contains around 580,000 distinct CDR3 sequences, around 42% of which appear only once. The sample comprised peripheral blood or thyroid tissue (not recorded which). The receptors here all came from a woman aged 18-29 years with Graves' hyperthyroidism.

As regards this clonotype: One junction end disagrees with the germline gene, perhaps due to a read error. The CDR3 sequence: CASRGQVGTEAFF. CDR3 sequence (DNA): TGTGCTAGCAGAGGACAGGTGGGAACTGAAGCTTTCTTT. J is TRBJ1-1 and V is TRBV2; 7 bases align to TRBD1. The length of the CDR3 is 13 residues. Per germline, CDR1 SNHLY and CDR2 FYNNEI.

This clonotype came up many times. The CDR3 loop is CASSEPGGNGYTF. Written as DNA, the CDR3 is TGTGCCAGCAGTGAACCCGGGGGGAATGGCTACACCTTC. The rearrangement joins TRBV25-1 to TRBJ1-2; tentative D call: TRBD1 (5 bases). Germline CDR1 is MGHDK and CDR2 is SYGVNS. CDR3 size: 13 residues. Deletions cut 2 bases from V and 6 bases from J, with 10 bases between.

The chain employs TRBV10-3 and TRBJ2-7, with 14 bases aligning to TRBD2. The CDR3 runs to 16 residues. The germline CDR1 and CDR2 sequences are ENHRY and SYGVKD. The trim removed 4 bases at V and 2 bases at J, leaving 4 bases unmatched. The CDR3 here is CAISGTSGRLAYEQYF. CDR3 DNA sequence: TGTGCCATCAGTGGGACTAGCGGGAGGCTGGCCTACGAGCAGTACTTC.